This TCR beta chain was documented in a study of blood T cell repertoires in COVID-19 (dated by TCRdb to 2019 to 2021). About the study as a whole: The collaborator samples originated in the United States, Italy and Spain and spanned the acute and convalescent phases of COVID-19. Where available, HLA class I and class II types were obtained from metadata supplied by the sample provider rather than from assay-based typing. The samples were drawn from the first 160 participants of the ongoing ImmuneRACE study and from over 950 subjects provided by 6 global collaborators. The prospective study material was composed of cDNA or gDNA derived from T cells, B-cell-depleted T cells, or PBMCs. The dataset comprised deeply sampled blood TCRbeta repertoires from subjects exposed to, actively infected with, or recovered from COVID-19. A de-identified subject ID, COVID-19 status, age in years and sex were almost always included in the sample metadata. A freely available public database, intended as a resource for researchers studying the immune response to SARS-CoV-2, is where the repertoires were released.

Collaborating institutions collected whole blood in K2EDTA tubes following their own protocols. For TCRbeta analysis, collaborators shipped samples in one of three forms: frozen whole blood, isolated PBMCs, or DNA extracted from either of those sample types. What the work shows at the level of the full study, not this receptor alone: The amount of clinical and demographic metadata varied by source and participant and was provided uncurated.

This clone was seen more than once but under ten times. Its antigen target is currently unknown. No base-level quality is on record; no much larger clone is a single base apart. TCRbeta CDR3 regions were amplified from genomic DNA by means of the immunoSEQ Assay, a bias-controlled multiplex PCR. In the authors' own workflow: The number of nucleated cells in each sample was estimated by amplification of reference gene primers within the assay. To quantify the absolute abundance of each unique TCRbeta CDR3 rearrangement, sequence reads were collapsed and filtered. For each sample, productive Simpson clonality was calculated as the square root of Simpson's diversity index over productive rearrangements. TCRdb's version of the immuneACCESS table is confined to in-frame rearrangements and falls short of the full clone set. An unresolved V gene accounts for under half of the shortfall where checked; the remainder is of unknown origin. The DNA was the basis for D and trimming; V, J and clone size are from that table. The sample table shows approximately 100,000 clones, and 65% to 85% are seen once. 17% of the sample lies in the top ten.

The source material was peripheral blood. This receptor was identified in a woman in her sixties with acute or convalescent COVID-19.

The CDR3 protein sequence reads: CASSRPGLAGDQETQYF. The DNA sequence reads TGTGCCAGCAGTCGACCGGGACTAGCAGGGGACCAAGAGACCCAGTACTTC. The chain is assembled from TRBV6-6 and TRBJ2-5; 9 bases in the junction line up with TRBD2. The CDR3 covers 17 residues, taking in both the cysteine and the phenylalanine. Solely the CDR3 DNA is kept, with 51 bases framed from the first base. V ends up 5 bases short and J 0 bases short, with an unmatched junction base count of 10. CDR1 MNHNY and CDR2 SVGAGI are derived from the germline V gene (reference sequence).